This TCR beta chain was captured in a study of PD-1 blockade in classical Hodgkin lymphoma. Study-level findings and limits: Those achieving complete response showed baseline diversity like newly diagnosed patients.

As for this clone: The antigen is undetermined.

Relapse after autologous stem cell transplantation occurred in every patient, and brentuximab vedotin exposure varied. Deletions cut 7 bases from V and 3 bases from J, with 17 bases between. CDR1 and CDR2 (germline): WSHSY, SAAADI. The CDR3 covers 15 residues. Using immunoSEQ multiplex PCR, the repertoire was profiled, and TCRdb retains in-frame clones only, with some absent. The sample has under 65,000 clones, around 91% seen once. This chain links TRBV10-2 with TRBJ2-3; D might be TRBD2 (7 bases). This receptor was taken from a human donor with classical Hodgkin lymphoma. Sequenced material: peripheral blood mononuclear cells (PBMCs), taken at baseline. The CDR3 region is CASIPGGHPTDTQYF. The CDR3 DNA sequence: TGCGCCAGCATTCCGGGGGGCCATCCGACAGATACGCAGTATTTT.